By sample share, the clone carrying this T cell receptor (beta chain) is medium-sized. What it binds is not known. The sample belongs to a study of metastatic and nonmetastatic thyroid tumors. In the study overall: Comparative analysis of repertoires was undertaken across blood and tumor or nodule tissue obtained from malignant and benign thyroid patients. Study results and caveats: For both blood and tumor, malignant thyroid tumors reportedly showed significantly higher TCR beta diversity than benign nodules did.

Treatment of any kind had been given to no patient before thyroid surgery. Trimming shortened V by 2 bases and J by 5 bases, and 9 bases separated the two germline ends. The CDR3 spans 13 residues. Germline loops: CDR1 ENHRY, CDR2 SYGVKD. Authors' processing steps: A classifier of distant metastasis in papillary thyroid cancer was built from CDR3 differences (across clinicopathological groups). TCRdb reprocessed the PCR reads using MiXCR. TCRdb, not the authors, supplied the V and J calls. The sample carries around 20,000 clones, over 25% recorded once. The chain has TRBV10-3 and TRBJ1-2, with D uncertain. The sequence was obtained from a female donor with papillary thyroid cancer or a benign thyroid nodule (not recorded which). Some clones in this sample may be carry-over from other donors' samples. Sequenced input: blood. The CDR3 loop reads CAISEGIGYGYTF. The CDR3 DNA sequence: TGTGCCATCAGTGAGGGAATCGGGTATGGCTACACCTTC.